This T cell receptor (beta chain) was identified during a study of blood T cell repertoires in COVID-19. Study-level information: Sites across the United States, Italy and Spain contributed samples from acute and convalescent COVID-19. In each case, the material was cDNA or gDNA derived from T cells, B-cell-depleted T cells, or PBMCs.

Patients of the Seattle cohort, enrolled during active infection, were followed longitudinally. Germline-derived CDR1 and CDR2 are SNHLY and FYNNEI. This CDR3 is built from 14 residues. V lost 7 bases to trimming and J lost 0 bases; unmatched junction nucleotides: 6. Original analysis: The assay estimated nucleated cells by amplifying reference gene primers. Method: immunoSEQ multiplex PCR; TCRdb's copy keeps in-frame clones and lacks some. D and trimming were read from the DNA, whereas the V and J calls and clone size are those reported in that table. The sample yields some 120,000 clones, about 92% seen once.

This clonotype was sampled from a man in his 60s with COVID-19, enrolled during active disease. This sequence joins TRBV2 and TRBJ2-7; TRBD2 agrees at 7 bases. The sequencing input was peripheral blood. CDR3 residues: CASTEGTTSYEQYF. The CDR3 DNA is TGTGCCAGCACCGAAGGGACTACCTCCTACGAGCAGTACTTC.